This T cell receptor (beta chain) derives from a study of shared clonotypes between healthy human individuals. TCRdb's copy holds only in-frame clones and misses some; the assay was immunoSEQ multiplex PCR. This table holds millions of clones, roughly nine tenths found once. The origin of this receptor is a man aged 18 to 35 in good health. The sequencing input was naive CD4+ T cells sorted from blood. Noted subset: CD45RA+ positively selected.

CDR3 protein: CASSRVAGSYEQYF. The CDR3 DNA follows: TGTGCCAGCAGTCGTGTAGCGGGGTCCTACGAGCAGTACTTC. The chain carries TRBV7-6 and TRBJ2-7; 8 nucleotides align to TRBD2. The CDR3 is 14 amino acids. Losses at the gene ends were 6 bases for V and 1 base for J; bases not matched to a gene: 5. Germline V gives CDR1 SGHVS, CDR2 FNYEAQ.